The rows below give T cell receptor beta chains drawn from one sample of a study of post-analysis software for immune sequencing data. Each CDR3 protein is one row after TCRdb ran MiXCR on the PCR reads. The sample yields 450,000 or so distinct CDR3 sequences, less than 45% seen once. What was sequenced was blood. These receptor sequences come from a girl between 10 and 17 years old with multiple sclerosis. CDR3s include the opening cysteine and the closing phenylalanine or tryptophan.

cdr3_aa v_call
CASSLRSSGPRETQYF TRBV11-2
CASSLAADQETQYF TRBV7-9
CASSPYVQGGAEAFF TRBV5-1
CASSAPGGEGTDTQYF TRBV11-3
CASSYSWQGNTEAFF TRBV6-5
CSVGSGRERNEQFF TRBV29-1
CASTGALEQFF TRBV5-1
CSVVGVVGETQYF TRBV29-1
CASSGLVEQYF TRBV2
CSARGVGLAGSSYEQYF TRBV20-1
CATSTGFGEKLFF TRBV24-1
CASSLARTSGYNKQFF TRBV7-8
CASSFDPGQGTSYEQYF TRBV6-6
CASSPDRHEQYF TRBV5-1
CSASPRQGADYEQYF TRBV20-1
CARSWGPRYGYTF TRBV7-2
CASRPRDSRKETQYF TRBV6-5
CASSESGGFNEQYF TRBV25-1
CASSPTGEMNTEAFF TRBV3-1
CASSHPYRTSGRGYQETQYF TRBV9
CATSPRKADTQYF TRBV15
CASSFGPADSPLHF TRBV12-3/TRBV12-4
CASSRDRAYEQYF TRBV12-3/TRBV12-4
CASSLAGIDYNEQFF TRBV5-1
CASVGDATNQPQHF TRBV4-2
CSAASRDRGPSYEQYF TRBV20-1
CSARDGLAGDHNEQFF TRBV20-1
CSVELAGDEQFF TRBV29-1
CASSDSVLGDTDTQYF TRBV6-4
CASSAGSGNQPQHF TRBV6-1
CASNTWDGGNQPQHF TRBV12-3/TRBV12-4
CASTPGQGNEQYF TRBV5-1
CSAGTGNEKLFF TRBV20-1
CASSSTPGYYGYTF TRBV12-3/TRBV12-4
CASSSESSYNEQFF TRBV5-1
CSVELPSGSEQYF TRBV29-1
CASSAGLRISTDTQYF TRBV9
CSVYRSGGNTEAFF TRBV29-1
CSARALGQGGRGQPQHF TRBV20-1
CATSQAGTDTQYF TRBV13
CASSHPGANTDTQYF TRBV3-1
CASSVTGGYYNEQFF TRBV27
CSVEVGVGTEAFF TRBV29-1
CASSAVRSFNYGYTF TRBV11-2
CASRPGAGYGYTF TRBV12-3/TRBV12-4
CASSLYLVSQETQYF TRBV27
CASSLGGQAPRRNEQFF TRBV7-9
CSASVGSMNTEAFF TRBV20-1
CSVEGTSLGAYNEQFF TRBV29-1
CASTGQGSPSYEQYF TRBV2
CTLMKSYNEQFF TRBV20-1
CARVAGKHNEQFF TRBV10-2